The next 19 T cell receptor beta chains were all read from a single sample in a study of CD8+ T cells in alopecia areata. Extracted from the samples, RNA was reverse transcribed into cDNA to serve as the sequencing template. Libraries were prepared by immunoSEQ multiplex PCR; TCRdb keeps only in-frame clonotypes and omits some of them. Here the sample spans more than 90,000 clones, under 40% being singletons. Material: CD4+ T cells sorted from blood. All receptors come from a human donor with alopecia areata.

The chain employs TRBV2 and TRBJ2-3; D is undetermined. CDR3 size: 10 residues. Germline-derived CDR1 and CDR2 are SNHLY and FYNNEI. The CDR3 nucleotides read TGTGCTTCTGGATCAAATACGCAGTATTTT. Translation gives CASGSNTQYF.

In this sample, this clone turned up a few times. This CDR3 reads CASSLETGATRGELFF. Written as DNA, the CDR3 is TGTGCCAGCAGCTTAGAGACAGGGGCCACCCGCGGGGAGCTGTTTTTT. V usage is TRBV7-2 and J usage is TRBJ2-2; 8 nucleotides match TRBD1. With V trimmed by 1 base and J by 7 bases, 8 bases remained unmatched. Germline CDR1 is SGHTA and CDR2 is FQGNSA. This CDR3 has 16 amino acids.

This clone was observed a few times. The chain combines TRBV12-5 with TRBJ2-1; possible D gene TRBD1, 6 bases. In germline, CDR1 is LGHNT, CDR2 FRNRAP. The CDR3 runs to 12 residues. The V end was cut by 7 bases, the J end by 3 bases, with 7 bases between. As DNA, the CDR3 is TGTGCTAGTGAGGGGGACTACAATGAGCAGTTCTTC. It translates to CASEGDYNEQFF.

The CDR3 DNA reads TGTGCCAGCTCTTTAATTTCTGGACAGGGCAATGAGCAGTTCTTC. Amino acids: CASSLISGQGNEQFF. The gene calls are TRBV6-5 and TRBJ2-1, with 8 bases matching TRBD1. In germline, CDR1 is MNHEY, CDR2 SVGAGI. The CDR3 totals 15 residues. V was clipped by 8 bases and J by 6 bases; unmatched bases: 12.

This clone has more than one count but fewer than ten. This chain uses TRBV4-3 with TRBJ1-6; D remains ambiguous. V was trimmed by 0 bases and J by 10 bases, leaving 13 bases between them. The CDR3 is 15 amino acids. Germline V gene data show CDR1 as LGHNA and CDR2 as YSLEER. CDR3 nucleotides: TGCGCCAGCAGCCAAGATCTTCCAGTAGGGTCACCCCTCCACTTT. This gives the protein CASSQDLPVGSPLHF.

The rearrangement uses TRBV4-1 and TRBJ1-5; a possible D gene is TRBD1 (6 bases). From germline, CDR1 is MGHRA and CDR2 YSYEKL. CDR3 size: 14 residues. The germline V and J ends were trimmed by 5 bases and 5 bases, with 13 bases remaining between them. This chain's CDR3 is CASSVGGGHQPQHF. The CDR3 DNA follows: TGCGCCAGCAGCGTGGGCGGGGGGCATCAGCCCCAGCATTTT.

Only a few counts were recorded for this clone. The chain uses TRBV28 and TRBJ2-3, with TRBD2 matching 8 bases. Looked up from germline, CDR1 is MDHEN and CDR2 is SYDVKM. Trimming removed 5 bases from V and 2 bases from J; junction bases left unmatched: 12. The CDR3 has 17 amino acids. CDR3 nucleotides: TGTGCCAGCAGTCCTTCCGGCCTAGCGGGCCTCACAGATACGCAGTATTTT. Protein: CASSPSGLAGLTDTQYF.

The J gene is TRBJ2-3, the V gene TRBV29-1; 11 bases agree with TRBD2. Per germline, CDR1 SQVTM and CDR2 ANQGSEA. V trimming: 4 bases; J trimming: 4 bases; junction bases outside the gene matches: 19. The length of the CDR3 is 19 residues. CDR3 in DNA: TGCAGCGTTGGCTTTCCGGGGTCCTTAGCGGGAGGGCCTTCAGATACGCAGTATTTT. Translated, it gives CSVGFPGSLAGGPSDTQYF.

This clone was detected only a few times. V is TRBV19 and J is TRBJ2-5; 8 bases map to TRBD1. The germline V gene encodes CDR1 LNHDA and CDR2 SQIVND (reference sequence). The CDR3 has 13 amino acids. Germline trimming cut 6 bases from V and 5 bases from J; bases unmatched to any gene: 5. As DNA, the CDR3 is TGTGCCAGTAGCGGGACAGGAGCTGAGACCCAGTACTTC. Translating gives CASSGTGAETQYF.

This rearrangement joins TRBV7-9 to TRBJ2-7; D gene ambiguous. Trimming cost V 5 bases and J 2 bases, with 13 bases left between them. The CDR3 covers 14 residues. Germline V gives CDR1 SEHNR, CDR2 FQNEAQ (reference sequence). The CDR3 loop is CASSPTNAAYEQYF. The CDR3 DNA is TGTGCCAGCAGCCCAACAAACGCAGCCTACGAGCAGTACTTC.

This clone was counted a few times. The CDR3 nucleotides are TGCAGCGTTAAGGGACAGTACATGAACACTGAAGCTTTCTTT. Its translation: CSVKGQYMNTEAFF. The rearrangement uses TRBV29-1 and TRBJ1-1, with 7 bases fitting TRBD1. Germline V gene lookup returns CDR1 SQVTM and CDR2 ANQGSEA. V gave up 5 bases and J gave up 0 bases; unmatched junction bases: 6. The CDR3 loop spans 14 amino acids.

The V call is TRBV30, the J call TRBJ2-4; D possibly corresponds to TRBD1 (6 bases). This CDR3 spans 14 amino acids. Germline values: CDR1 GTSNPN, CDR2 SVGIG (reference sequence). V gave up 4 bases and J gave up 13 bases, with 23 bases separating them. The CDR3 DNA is TGTGCCTGGAACACAGACTCGGGACATAAGAACCAGTACTTC. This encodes CAWNTDSGHKNQYF. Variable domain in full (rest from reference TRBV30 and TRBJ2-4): SQTIHQWPATLVQPVGSPLSLECTVEGTSNPNLYWYRQAAGRGLQLLFYSVGIGQISSEVPQNLSASRPQDRQFILSSKKLLLSDSGFYLCAWNTDSGHKNQYFGAGTRLSVL.

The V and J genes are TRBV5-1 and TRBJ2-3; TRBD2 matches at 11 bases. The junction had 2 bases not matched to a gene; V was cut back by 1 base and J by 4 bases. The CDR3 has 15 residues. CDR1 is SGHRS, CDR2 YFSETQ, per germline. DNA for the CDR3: TGCGCCAGCAGCTTGACTAGCGGGGGAGCAGATACGCAGTATTTT. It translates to CASSLTSGGADTQYF.

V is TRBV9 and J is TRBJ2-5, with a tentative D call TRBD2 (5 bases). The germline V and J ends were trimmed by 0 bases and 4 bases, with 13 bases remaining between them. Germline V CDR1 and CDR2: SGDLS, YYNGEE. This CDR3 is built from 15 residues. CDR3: CASSVGASWGETQYF. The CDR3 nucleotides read TGTGCCAGCAGCGTAGGGGCTAGCTGGGGAGAGACCCAGTACTTC.

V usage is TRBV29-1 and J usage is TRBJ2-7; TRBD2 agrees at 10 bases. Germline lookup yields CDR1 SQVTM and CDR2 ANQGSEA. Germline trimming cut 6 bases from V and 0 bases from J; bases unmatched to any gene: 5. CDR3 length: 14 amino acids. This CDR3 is CSVQGLAASYEQYF. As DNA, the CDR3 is TGCAGCGTCCAAGGACTAGCGGCCTCCTACGAGCAGTACTTC.

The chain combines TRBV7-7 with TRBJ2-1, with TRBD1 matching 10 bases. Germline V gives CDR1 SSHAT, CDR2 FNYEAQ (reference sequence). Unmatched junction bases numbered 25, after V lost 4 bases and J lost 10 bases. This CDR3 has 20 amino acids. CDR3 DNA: TGTGCCAGCAGCTCCCCTGAGACAGTTAAGGTGGGGACAGGGGTGACCGAGCAGTTCTTC. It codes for CASSSPETVKVGTGVTEQFF.

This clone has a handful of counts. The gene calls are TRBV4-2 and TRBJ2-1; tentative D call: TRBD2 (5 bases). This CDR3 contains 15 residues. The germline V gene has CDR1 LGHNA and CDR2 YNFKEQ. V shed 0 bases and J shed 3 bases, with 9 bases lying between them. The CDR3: CASSQESSFYNEQFF. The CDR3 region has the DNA TGTGCCAGCAGCCAAGAGTCTAGCTTCTACAATGAGCAGTTCTTC.

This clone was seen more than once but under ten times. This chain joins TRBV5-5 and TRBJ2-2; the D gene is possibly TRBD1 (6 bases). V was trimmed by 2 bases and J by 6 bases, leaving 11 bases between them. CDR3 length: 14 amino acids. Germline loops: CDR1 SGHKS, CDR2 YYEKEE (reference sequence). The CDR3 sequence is CASSFTAGAGELFF. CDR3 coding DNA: TGTGCCAGCAGCTTCACGGCAGGGGCCGGGGAGCTGTTTTTT.

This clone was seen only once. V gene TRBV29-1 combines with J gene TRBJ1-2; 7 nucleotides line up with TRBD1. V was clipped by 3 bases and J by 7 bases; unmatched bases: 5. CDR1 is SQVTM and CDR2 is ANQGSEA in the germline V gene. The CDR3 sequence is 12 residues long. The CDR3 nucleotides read TGCAGCGTTGACAGGGGGAGGGGTGGCTACACCTTC. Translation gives CSVDRGRGGYTF.